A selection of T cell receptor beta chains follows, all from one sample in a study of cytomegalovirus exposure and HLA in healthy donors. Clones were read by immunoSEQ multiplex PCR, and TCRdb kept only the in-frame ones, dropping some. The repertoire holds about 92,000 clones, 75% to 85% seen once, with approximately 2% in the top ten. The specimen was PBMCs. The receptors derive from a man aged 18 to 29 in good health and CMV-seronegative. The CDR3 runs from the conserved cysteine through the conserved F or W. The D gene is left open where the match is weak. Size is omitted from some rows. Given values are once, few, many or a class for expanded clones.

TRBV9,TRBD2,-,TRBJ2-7,TGTGCCAGCAGCGACGGGAGGAGCTACGAGCAGTACTTC,CASSDGRSYEQYF
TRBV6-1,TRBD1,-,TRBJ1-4,TGTGCCAGCAGTGTTCAGGGGGTGGGTAATGAAAAACTGTTTTTT,CASSVQGVGNEKLFF
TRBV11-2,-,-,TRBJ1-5,TGTGCCAGCAGCTTAGAGTCAGATCAGCCCCAGCATTTT,CASSLESDQPQHF
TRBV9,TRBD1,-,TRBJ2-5,TGTGCCAGCAGCCCCCGTTCCGGGACAGCACAAGAGACCCAGTACTTC,CASSPRSGTAQETQYF
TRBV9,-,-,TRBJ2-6,TGTGCCAGCAGCGTATTCGGGGGGCCGGCTGGGGCCAACGTCCTGACTTTC,CASSVFGGPAGANVLTF
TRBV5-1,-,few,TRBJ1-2,TGCGCCAGCAGCGTACAGGGTGAAGACTATGGCTACACCTTC,CASSVQGEDYGYTF
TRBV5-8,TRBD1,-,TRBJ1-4,TGTGCCAGCAGCTTGGTTCGGGGACAGGGGATTCGAGCTAATGAAAAACTGTTTTTT,CASSLVRGQGIRANEKLFF
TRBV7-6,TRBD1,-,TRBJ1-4,TGTGCCAGCAGCTTAGGTGGGACAGTTAATGAAAAACTGTTTTTT,CASSLGGTVNEKLFF
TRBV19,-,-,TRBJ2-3,TGTGCCAGTAGTCCTTTCCACGGGTCCTGGCTCACAGATACGCAGTATTTT,CASSPFHGSWLTDTQYF
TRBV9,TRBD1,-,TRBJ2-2,TGTGCCAGCAGCCCATCATCAGGGGGTAGAGGCGGGGAGCTGTTTTTT,CASSPSSGGRGGELFF
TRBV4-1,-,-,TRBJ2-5,TGCGCCAGCAGCCAGCCAACTGCTCGGCGGGGCCAAGAGACCCAGTACTTC,CASSQPTARRGQETQYF
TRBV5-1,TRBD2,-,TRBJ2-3,TGCGCCAGCAGCTCACTAGCGGGGGACGCCACAGATACGCAGTATTTT,CASSSLAGDATDTQYF
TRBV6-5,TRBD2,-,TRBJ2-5,TGTGCCAGCAGGGGACTAGCAGGCGAGACCCAGTACTTC,CASRGLAGETQYF
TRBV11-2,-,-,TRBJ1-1,TGTGCCAGCAGCTTATCAGGGGCCCACACTGAAGCTTTCTTT,CASSLSGAHTEAFF
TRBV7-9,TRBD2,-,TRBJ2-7,TGTGCCAGCAGCTTAGGCTCGGGGGGGGTCTACGAGCAGTACTTC,CASSLGSGGVYEQYF
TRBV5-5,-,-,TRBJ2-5,TGTGCCAGCAGCTGGGCACGACGGGGAGAGACCCAGTACTTC,CASSWARRGETQYF
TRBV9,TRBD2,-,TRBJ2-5,TGTGCCAGCAGCCCCTTCCCGGGACTAGGAGAGACCCAGTACTTC,CASSPFPGLGETQYF
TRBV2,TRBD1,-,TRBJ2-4,TGTGCCAGCAGTGAATCCGGGACAGGGATTGCCAAAAACATTCAGTACTTC,CASSESGTGIAKNIQYF
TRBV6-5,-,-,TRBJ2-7,TGTGCCAGCAGACACCCTAAGGACAGCTCCTACGAGCAGTACTTC,CASRHPKDSSYEQYF
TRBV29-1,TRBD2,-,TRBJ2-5,TGCAGCGTCGGAGCGGGGGCAGAGACCCAGTACTTC,CSVGAGAETQYF
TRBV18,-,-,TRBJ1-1,TGTGCCAGCTCACCATCACGACAGGCTGCTGGCACTGAAGCTTTCTTT,CASSPSRQAAGTEAFF
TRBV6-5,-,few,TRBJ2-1,TGTGCCAGCAGTTACTCGAGGGATGAGCAGTTCTTC,CASSYSRDEQFF
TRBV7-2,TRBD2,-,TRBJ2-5,TGTGCCAGCAGCTTCATAGCGGGGGGGACACAGACCCAGTACTTC,CASSFIAGGTQTQYF
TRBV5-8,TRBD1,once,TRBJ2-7,TGTGCCAGCAGCAGTGCCATGGACAGGGAATACGAGCAGTACTTC,CASSSAMDREYEQYF
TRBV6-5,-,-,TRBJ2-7,TGTGCCAGCAGTTACGGAGAGTCGTTCTCCTACGAGCAGTACTTC,CASSYGESFSYEQYF
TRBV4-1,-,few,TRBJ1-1,TGCGCCAGCAGCCAACCCGGGGAAGGGAGAAACACTGAAGCTTTCTTT,CASSQPGEGRNTEAFF
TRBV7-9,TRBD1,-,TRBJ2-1,TGTGCCAGCGCTCTGGACAGGGGGCAGTTCTTC,CASALDRGQFF
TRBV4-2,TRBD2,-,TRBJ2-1,TGTGCCAGCAGCCCATGGACTAGCGGGGGCTCCTACAATGAGCAGTTCTTC,CASSPWTSGGSYNEQFF
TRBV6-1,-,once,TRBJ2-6,TGTGCCAGCAGGAAACAGGGAGCGGGGGCCAACGTCCTGACTTTC,CASRKQGAGANVLTF
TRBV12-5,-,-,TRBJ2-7,TGTGCTAGTGCCGAACCCCAGGGGCTTCTCTCCTACGAGCAGTACTTC,CASAEPQGLLSYEQYF
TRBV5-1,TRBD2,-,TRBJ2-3,TGCGCCAGCAGCTTGCGTCCCGGCGGGGGGGCAGCAGATACGCAGTATTTT,CASSLRPGGGAADTQYF
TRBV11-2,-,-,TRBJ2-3,TGTGCCAGCATGGGGGCCGGCACAGATACGCAGTATTTT,CASMGAGTDTQYF
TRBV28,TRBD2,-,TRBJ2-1,TGTGCCAGCATCTTATCTAGCGGGGGGGGGAATGAGCAGTTCTTC,CASILSSGGGNEQFF
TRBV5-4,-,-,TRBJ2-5,TGTGCCAGCAACACCCCCCAAGAGACCCAGTACTTC,CASNTPQETQYF
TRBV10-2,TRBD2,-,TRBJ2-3,TGCGCCAGCAGTACCTCGGGACTAGCGGGGTTAACAGATACGCAGTATTTT,CASSTSGLAGLTDTQYF
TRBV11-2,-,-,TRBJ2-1,TGTGCCAGCAGCTTAGGCGTAGCAAACCCGTTCTTC,CASSLGVANPFF
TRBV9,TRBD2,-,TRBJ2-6,TGTGCCAGCAGCGTAGGTGCTAGCGGGGGTGCTGGGGCCAACGTCCTGACTTTC,CASSVGASGGAGANVLTF
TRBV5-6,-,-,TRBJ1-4,TGTGCCAGCAGCTTGTTATGGGGAGCGACTAATGAAAAACTGTTTTTT,CASSLLWGATNEKLFF
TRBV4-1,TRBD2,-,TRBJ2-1,TGCGCCAGCAGCCAAGAGGTCCCCGTGGCGGGGGTGAGTTACAATGAGCAGTTCTTC,CASSQEVPVAGVSYNEQFF